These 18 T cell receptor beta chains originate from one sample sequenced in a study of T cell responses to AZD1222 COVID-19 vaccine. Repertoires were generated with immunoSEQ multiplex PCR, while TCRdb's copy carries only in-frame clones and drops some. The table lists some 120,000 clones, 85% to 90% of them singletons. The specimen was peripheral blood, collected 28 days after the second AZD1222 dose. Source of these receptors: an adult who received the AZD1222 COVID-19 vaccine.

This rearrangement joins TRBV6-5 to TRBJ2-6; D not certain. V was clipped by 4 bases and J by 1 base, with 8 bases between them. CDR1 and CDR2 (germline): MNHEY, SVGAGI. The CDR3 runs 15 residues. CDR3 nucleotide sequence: TGTGCCAGCAGTTCTGTAAGGTCTGGGGCCAACGTCCTGACTTTC. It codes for CASSSVRSGANVLTF.

The chain's CDR3 is CASSYSTLSYEQYF. The CDR3 nucleotides are TGTGCCAGCAGTTACTCCACTCTCTCCTACGAGCAGTACTTC. V gene TRBV6-6 combines with J gene TRBJ2-7; D uncertain. Trimming cost V 0 bases and J 0 bases, with 6 bases left between them. The CDR3 is 14 residues long. Germline-derived CDR1 and CDR2 are MNHNY and SVGAGI (reference sequence).

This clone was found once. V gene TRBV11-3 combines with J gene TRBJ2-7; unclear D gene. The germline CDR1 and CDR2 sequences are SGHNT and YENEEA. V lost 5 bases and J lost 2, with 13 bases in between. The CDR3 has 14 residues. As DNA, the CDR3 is TGTGCCAGCAGCGGTCATGGGTCCCCCTACGAGCAGTACTTC. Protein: CASSGHGSPYEQYF.

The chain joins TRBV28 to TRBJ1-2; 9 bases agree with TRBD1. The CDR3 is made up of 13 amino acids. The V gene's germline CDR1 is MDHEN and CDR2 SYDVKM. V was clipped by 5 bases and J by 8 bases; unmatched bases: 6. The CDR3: CASSPGTGLGYTF. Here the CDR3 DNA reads TGTGCCAGCAGTCCCGGGACAGGGCTGGGCTACACCTTC.

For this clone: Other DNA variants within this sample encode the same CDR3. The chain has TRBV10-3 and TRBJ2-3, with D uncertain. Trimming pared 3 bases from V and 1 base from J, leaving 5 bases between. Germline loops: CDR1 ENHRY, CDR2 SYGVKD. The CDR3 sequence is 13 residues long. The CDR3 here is CAISESGTDTQYF. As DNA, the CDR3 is TGTGCCATCAGTGAAAGCGGCACAGATACGCAGTATTTT.

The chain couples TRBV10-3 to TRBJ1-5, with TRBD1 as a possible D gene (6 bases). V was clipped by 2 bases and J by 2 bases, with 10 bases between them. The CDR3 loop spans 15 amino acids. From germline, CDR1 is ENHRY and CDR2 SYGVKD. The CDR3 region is CAISEAQGGNQPQHF. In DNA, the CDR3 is TGTGCCATCAGTGAGGCACAGGGTGGCAATCAGCCCCAGCATTTT.

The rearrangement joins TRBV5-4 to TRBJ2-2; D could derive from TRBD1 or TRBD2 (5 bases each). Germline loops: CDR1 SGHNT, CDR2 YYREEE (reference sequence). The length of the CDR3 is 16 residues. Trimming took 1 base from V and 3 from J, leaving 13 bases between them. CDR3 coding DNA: TGTGCCAGCAGCTTGCCATCGGGGCAAGACACCGGGGAGCTGTTTTTT. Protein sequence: CASSLPSGQDTGELFF.

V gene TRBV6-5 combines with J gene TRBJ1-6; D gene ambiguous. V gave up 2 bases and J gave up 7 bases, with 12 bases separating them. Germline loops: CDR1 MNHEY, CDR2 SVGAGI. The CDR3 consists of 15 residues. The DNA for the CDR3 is TGTGCCAGCAGTTACCCAAGGACCGGGAATTCACCCCTCCACTTT. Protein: CASSYPRTGNSPLHF.

CDR3: CASSSGQQSYNEQFF. The CDR3 coding sequence is TGCGCCAGCAGCTCGGGACAGCAATCCTACAATGAGCAGTTCTTC. The chain couples TRBV5-1 to TRBJ2-1; 7 bases are shared with TRBD1. There are 15 residues in the CDR3. In germline, CDR1 is SGHRS, CDR2 YFSETQ. V was clipped by 3 bases and J by 1 base; unmatched bases: 4.

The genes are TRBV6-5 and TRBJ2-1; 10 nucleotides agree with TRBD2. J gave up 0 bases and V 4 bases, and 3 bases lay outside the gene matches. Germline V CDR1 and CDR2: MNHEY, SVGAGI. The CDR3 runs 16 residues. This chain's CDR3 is CASSSLAGGSYNEQFF. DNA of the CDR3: TGTGCCAGCAGTTCCTTAGCGGGGGGCTCCTACAATGAGCAGTTCTTC.

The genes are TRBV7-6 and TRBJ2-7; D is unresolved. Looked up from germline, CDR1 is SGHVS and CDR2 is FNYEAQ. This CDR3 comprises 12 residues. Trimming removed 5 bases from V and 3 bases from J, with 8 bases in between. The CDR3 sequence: CASSPGGYEQYF. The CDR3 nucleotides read TGTGCCAGCAGCCCAGGCGGCTACGAGCAGTACTTC.

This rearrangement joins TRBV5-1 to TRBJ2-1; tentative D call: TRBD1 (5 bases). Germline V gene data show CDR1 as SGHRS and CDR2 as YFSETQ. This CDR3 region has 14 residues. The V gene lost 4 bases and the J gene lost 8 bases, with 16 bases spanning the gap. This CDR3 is CASSVLPQGDEQFF. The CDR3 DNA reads TGCGCCAGCAGCGTCCTTCCTCAGGGCGATGAGCAGTTCTTC. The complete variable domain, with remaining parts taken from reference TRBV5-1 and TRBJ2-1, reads KAGVTQTPRYLIKTRGQQVTLSCSPISGHRSVSWYQQTPGQGLQFLFEYFSETQRNKGNFPGRFSGRQFSNSRSEMNVSTLELGDSALYLCASSVLPQGDEQFFGPGTRLTVL.

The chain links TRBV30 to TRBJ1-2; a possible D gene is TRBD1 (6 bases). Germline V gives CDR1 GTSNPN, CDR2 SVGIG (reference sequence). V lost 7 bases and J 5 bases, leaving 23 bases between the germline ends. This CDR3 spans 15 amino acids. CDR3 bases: TGTGCCTCGTCACGGGGAGGGGGGTTAGTATATGGCTACACCTTC. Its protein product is CASSRGGGLVYGYTF.

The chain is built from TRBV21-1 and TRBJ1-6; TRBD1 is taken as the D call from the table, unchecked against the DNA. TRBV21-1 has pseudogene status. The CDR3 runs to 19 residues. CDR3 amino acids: CASSKKSWTGGKDNSPLHF. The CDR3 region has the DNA TGTGCCAGCAGCAAAAAGTCGTGGACAGGGGGAAAGGATAATTCACCCCTCCACTTT.

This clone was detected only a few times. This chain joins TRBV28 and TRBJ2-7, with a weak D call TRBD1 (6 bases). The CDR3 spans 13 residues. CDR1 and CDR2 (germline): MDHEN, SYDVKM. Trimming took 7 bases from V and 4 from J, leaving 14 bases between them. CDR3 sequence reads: CASNPGQLYEQYF. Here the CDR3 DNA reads TGTGCCAGCAACCCCGGACAGCTATACGAGCAGTACTTC.

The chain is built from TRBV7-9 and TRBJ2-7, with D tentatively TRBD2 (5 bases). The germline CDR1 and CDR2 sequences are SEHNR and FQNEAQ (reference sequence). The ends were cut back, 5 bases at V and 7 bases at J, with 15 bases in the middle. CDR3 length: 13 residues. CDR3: CASSPRPAGEQYF. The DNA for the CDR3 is TGTGCCAGCAGCCCCCGCCCCGCGGGTGAGCAGTACTTC.

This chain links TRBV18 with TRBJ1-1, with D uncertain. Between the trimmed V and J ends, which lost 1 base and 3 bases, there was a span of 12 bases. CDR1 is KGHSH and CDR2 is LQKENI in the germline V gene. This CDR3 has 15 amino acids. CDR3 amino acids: CASSPRLRAHTEAFF. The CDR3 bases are TGTGCCAGCTCACCACGTCTCCGCGCCCACACTGAAGCTTTCTTT.

CDR3 sequence (DNA): TGTGCCAGCAGCTCCCCGGGACTCCCTTACGAGCAGTACTTC. Translating gives CASSSPGLPYEQYF. The rearrangement links TRBV7-2 to TRBJ2-7; possibly TRBD2 for D (6 bases). V shed 4 bases and J shed 4 bases, with 14 bases lying between them. Germline V gene lookup returns CDR1 SGHTA and CDR2 FQGNSA. This CDR3 contains 14 residues.